One T cell receptor beta chain is described in this entry. This sample is drawn from a study of blood T cell repertoires in COVID-19. The germline gives CDR1 SGHRS, CDR2 YFSETQ. Trimming pared 3 bases from V and 2 bases from J, leaving 13 bases between. CDR3 length equals 15 residues. Using immunoSEQ multiplex PCR, the repertoire was profiled, and TCRdb retains in-frame clones only, with some absent. The profile shows 85,000 to 95,000 clones, approximately 76% of them singletons. The sample comprised peripheral blood. The receptor was derived from a man between 65 and 85 years old with acute or convalescent COVID-19. The V and J genes are TRBV5-1 and TRBJ2-3; weak D call: TRBD1 (5 bases). In DNA, the CDR3 is TGCGCCAGCAGCTCGGTGCAGGGCCCCACAGATACGCAGTATTTT. This translates into CASSSVQGPTDTQYF. Using reference TRBV5-1 and TRBJ2-3 for the parts outside the CDR3, the full variable domain is KAGVTQTPRYLIKTRGQQVTLSCSPISGHRSVSWYQQTPGQGLQFLFEYFSETQRNKGNFPGRFSGRQFSNSRSEMNVSTLELGDSALYLCASSSVQGPTDTQYFGPGTRLTVL.